This T cell receptor (beta chain) appears in the sequencing data of a study of regulatory T cells in long-lasting Graves disease. The CDR3 is 11 amino acids. Germline CDR1 is SGHAT and CDR2 is FQNNGV. Note on this clonotype: Antigen: not known. At one end the junction does not follow the germline gene, possibly because of a read error.

Libraries of TCR beta came from iRepertoire HTBI primers plus Arm-PCR of CDR3 regions. TCRdb fed the multiplex PCR reads into MiXCR, producing one record per CDR3 protein. Among 400,000 to 500,000 distinct CDR3 sequences listed, roughly 15% were seen once. General study findings and limits: Thyroid tissue went unstudied; only peripheral blood was examined. It is possible that accuracy was reduced by the small size of the sample. TRBV28, TRBJ1-2 and TRBJ2-5 emerged as the favored segments in persistent disease.

Stated time point: newly diagnosed GD, antithyroid drugs for less than 3 months. PBMC RNA was the source of the TCR library. The same sample was also studied in work on T cells in Graves' hyperthyroidism and ophthalmopathy. From that study: Initially, a first-round RT-PCR of the TCR CDR3 employed the HTBI primer set.

The sequencing used peripheral blood mononuclear cells (PBMCs), collected at new diagnosis, from a patient treated with antithyroid drugs. The sequence was collected from a woman in her 50s with Graves disease. J is TRBJ2-1 and V is TRBV11-2; D not certain. As DNA, the CDR3 is TGTGCCAGCAGCTTCAACAATGGGCAGTTCTTC. Translation: CASSFNNGQFF.